A single sample gave rise to the 17 T cell receptor beta chains below, sequenced in a study of T cells in Graves' hyperthyroidism and ophthalmopathy. Researchers took RNA transcripts and amplified the TCR beta CDR3 regions from them. RT-PCR in the first round (using the HTBI primer set) targeted the TCR CDR3. A single record per CDR3 protein comes from TCRdb applying MiXCR to the multiplex PCR reads. The sample records roughly 500,000 distinct CDR3 sequences, approximately 48% being singletons. The sequenced sample was peripheral blood or thyroid tissue (not recorded which). The receptors originated from an adult woman with Graves' disease, either hyperthyroidism or ophthalmopathy (not recorded which).

This clonotype has only a few counts. The gene calls are TRBV19 and TRBJ1-2, with 9 bases aligning to TRBD1. Germline CDR1 and CDR2: LNHDA and SQIVND (reference sequence). The CDR3 spans 17 residues. V was clipped by 0 bases and J by 4 bases; unmatched bases: 9. DNA for the CDR3: TGTGCCAGTAGTATAGATCCCTACAGGGGGCCTGGCTATGGCTACACCTTC. It yields the protein CASSIDPYRGPGYGYTF.

The table lists this clonotype with many counts. The rearrangement uses TRBV25-1 and TRBJ2-2, with D possibly TRBD1 on 6 matching bases. The CDR3 is 14 amino acids. CDR1 and CDR2 from the germline V gene are MGHDK and SYGVNS. V lost 6 bases, J lost 1 base, and 9 bases lay in between. The CDR3 loop reads CASSGTLNTGELFF. The DNA of the CDR3 is TGTGCCAGCAGCGGGACATTGAACACCGGGGAGCTGTTTTTT.

The gene calls are TRBV24-1 and TRBJ2-3; tentative D call: TRBD2 (5 bases). The germline V gene encodes CDR1 KGHDR and CDR2 SFDVKD. Deletions cut 3 bases from V and 1 base from J, with 13 bases between. The CDR3 is 16 residues long. Written as DNA, the CDR3 is TGTGCCACCAGTGATCCGCGGGCGAGGGGCACAGATACGCAGTATTTT. The encoded protein is CATSDPRARGTDTQYF.

The chain combines TRBV2 with TRBJ2-6; D ambiguous. The V and J ends lost 8 bases and 0 bases respectively, with 8 bases between them. Germline-derived CDR1 and CDR2 are SNHLY and FYNNEI. This CDR3 is 14 amino acids long. In nucleotides, the CDR3 is TGTGCCAGCCACCGTATCTCTGGGGCCAACGTCCTGACTTTC. It translates to CASHRISGANVLTF. The full variable domain, completed using reference TRBV2 and TRBJ2-6, is EPEVTQTPSHQVTQMGQEVILRCVPISNHLYFYWYRQILGQKVEFLVSFYNNEISEKSEIFDDQFSVERPDGSNFTLKIRSTKLEDSAMYFCASHRISGANVLTFGAGSRLTVL.

The chain has TRBV10-3 and TRBJ1-6; 12 bases line up with TRBD1. This CDR3 region has 15 residues. J lost 10 bases, V lost 6 bases, and 7 bases had no gene match. The germline gives CDR1 ENHRY, CDR2 SYGVKD. This CDR3 reads CAIRGTGGGESPLHF. The DNA of the CDR3 is TGTGCCATCAGGGGGACAGGGGGCGGAGAGTCACCCCTCCACTTT.

The chain is built from TRBV2 and TRBJ2-5; 7 positions agree with TRBD2. The CDR3 extends over 15 amino acids. The ends lost 0 bases at V and 1 base at J; junction bases unmatched: 2. The germline CDR1 and CDR2 sequences are SNHLY and FYNNEI. Here the CDR3 reads CASSEAGRGQETQYF. The CDR3 nucleotides read TGTGCCAGCAGTGAAGCGGGGAGGGGCCAAGAGACCCAGTACTTC.

With respect to this clonotype: The junction departs from the called germline gene at one end, perhaps through a read error. The chain has TRBV5-1 and TRBJ2-7; perhaps TRBD1 as D (6 bases). The CDR3 spans 14 residues. CDR1 is SGHRS and CDR2 is YFSETQ in the germline V gene. CDR3 protein: CASSLRGNSGEQYF. The CDR3 DNA sequence: TGTGCCAGCAGCTTGAGGGGGAACAGCGGCGAGCAGTACTTC.

This clonotype was found once. The chain has TRBV29-1 and TRBJ1-5, with a possible D match to TRBD1 (6 bases). Germline V gene data show CDR1 as SQVTM and CDR2 as ANQGSEA. The CDR3 is 11 residues long. The CDR3 DNA reads TGCGCCCATGGGGGGCAACAGCCCCAGCATTTT. Protein product: CAHGGQQPQHF.

This clonotype was seen a few times. The chain is built from TRBV5-1 and TRBJ2-7; TRBD1 aligns across 8 bases. The V and J ends lost 1 base and 6 bases, in that order; junction bases with no gene match: 3. The CDR3 is 13 amino acids. Germline CDR1 is SGHRS and CDR2 is YFSETQ. In nucleotides, the CDR3 is TGCGCCAGCAGCTTGACCGGACAGGGCGAGCAGTACTTC. It codes for CASSLTGQGEQYF.

The gene calls are TRBV27 and TRBJ1-5; D gene uncertain. Germline CDR1 reads MNHEY; CDR2 reads SMNVEV (reference sequence). This CDR3 contains 15 residues. The germline V and J ends were trimmed by 5 bases and 2 bases, with 13 bases remaining between them. CDR3 nucleotides: TGTGCCAGCAGTAGGGAGGGTTTAGGCAATCAGCCCCAGCATTTT. Translated, it gives CASSREGLGNQPQHF.

This chain connects TRBV20-1 to TRBJ1-2; 7 nucleotides agree with TRBD1. The V segment lost 3 bases and the J segment 7 bases; nucleotides outside the gene matches: 8. From germline, CDR1 is DFQATT and CDR2 SNEGSKA (reference sequence). The CDR3 loop spans 13 amino acids. CDR3 sequence reads: CSARGGQWGGYTF. CDR3 nucleotide sequence: TGCAGTGCTAGGGGGGGACAGTGGGGTGGCTACACCTTC.

Details on this clonotype: The DNA is omitted, as the CDR3 cannot be located on it reliably, and the CDR3 follows TCRdb's listing. The genes are TRBV7-3 and TRBJ2-7; TRBD1, the table's D call, was not compared with the DNA. CDR1 is SGHTA and CDR2 is FQGTGA in the germline V gene. Termini included, the CDR3 measures 21 amino acids. The CDR3 loop reads CASSFYICSARALGTDYEQYF.

The chain couples TRBV5-1 to TRBJ1-2; a possible D gene is TRBD1 (5 bases). CDR3 length equals 13 residues. With 3 bases removed from V and 4 bases from J, the gap between germline ends came to 10 bases. Germline loops: CDR1 SGHRS, CDR2 YFSETQ. The CDR3 reads CASSSTAFYGYTF. In nucleotides, the CDR3 is TGCGCCAGCAGCTCGACAGCCTTCTATGGCTACACCTTC. Based on the CDR3 plus reference TRBV5-1 and TRBJ1-2, the full variable domain is KAGVTQTPRYLIKTRGQQVTLSCSPISGHRSVSWYQQTPGQGLQFLFEYFSETQRNKGNFPGRFSGRQFSNSRSEMNVSTLELGDSALYLCASSSTAFYGYTFGSGTRLTVV.

The chain uses TRBV7-2 and TRBJ1-5; the D is unclear. The V gene's germline CDR1 is SGHTA and CDR2 FQGNSA. The V and J ends lost 3 bases and 11 bases respectively, with 14 bases between them. The CDR3 totals 13 residues. For the CDR3, the DNA is TGTGCCAGCAGCTTGACTAGCGGGAGGGCCCAGCATTTT. Translated, it gives CASSLTSGRAQHF.

The chain carries TRBV7-9 and TRBJ1-2; the D is unclear. This CDR3 is 14 amino acids long. Trimming removed 5 bases at V and 0 bases at J, with 10 bases between. CDR1 SEHNR and CDR2 FQNEAQ come from the germline V gene (reference sequence). CDR3 residues: CASSADGTNYGYTF. Written as DNA, the CDR3 is TGTGCCAGCAGCGCGGACGGGACTAACTATGGCTACACCTTC. Looking up the rest from reference TRBV7-9 and TRBJ1-2 gives the full variable domain: DTGVSQNPRHKITKRGQNVTFRCDPISEHNRLYWYRQTLGQGPEFLTYFQNEAQLEKSRLLSDRFSAERPKGSFSTLEIQRTEQGDSAMYLCASSADGTNYGYTFGSGTRLTVV.

The chain carries TRBV10-3 and TRBJ2-7, with a possible D match to TRBD1 (5 bases). Trimming pared 2 bases from V and 6 bases from J, leaving 11 bases between. Germline V lookup: CDR1 ENHRY, CDR2 SYGVKD. The CDR3 extends over 13 amino acids. CDR3 loop: CAISEPTASEQYF. CDR3 in DNA: TGTGCCATCAGTGAGCCGACAGCATCCGAGCAGTACTTC.

As to this clonotype: The junction does not match germline at one end; this may be a read error. CDR3: CASSGPSYKQYF. The CDR3 DNA sequence: TGTGCCAGCAGCGGTCCCTCCTACAAGCAGTACTTC. The chain uses TRBV6-1 and TRBJ2-7, with D unclear. The germline gives CDR1 MNHNS, CDR2 SASEGT. The CDR3 totals 12 residues.